Listed below are T cell receptor beta chains from one sample, sequenced in a study of cytomegalovirus exposure and HLA in healthy donors. Method: immunoSEQ multiplex PCR; TCRdb's copy keeps in-frame clones and lacks some. There are 150,000 to 200,000 clones in the sample; around nine tenths occur only once, and under 3.5% lies in the top ten. Sequencing was done on a sample of PBMCs. The source of these receptors is a man between 18 and 35 years old in good health and CMV-seropositive. CDR3s include the opening cysteine and the closing phenylalanine or tryptophan. D genes are given only for firm matches. Clone size, where shown, is once, few, many, or a class for clones that have expanded.

d_call	v_call	clone_size	j_call	cdr3_nt	cdr3_aa
NA	TRBV29-1	NA	TRBJ1-1	TGCAGCGTTAAGGCCGGGTGGACTGAAGCTTTCTTT	CSVKAGWTEAFF
TRBD2	TRBV11-3	NA	TRBJ2-1	TGTGCCAGCAGCCCAGCCTGGACTAGCGGGAGCAATGAGCAGTTCTTC	CASSPAWTSGSNEQFF
TRBD1	TRBV4-3	NA	TRBJ1-2	TGCGCCAGCAGCCAAGAATCCTGGGACAGGGGGCGCCGGTATGGCTACACCTTC	CASSQESWDRGRRYGYTF
NA	TRBV6-1	NA	TRBJ2-7	TGTGCCAGCAGCTCCCACAGGGATTCCTACGAGCAGTACTTC	CASSSHRDSYEQYF
TRBD2	TRBV5-1	NA	TRBJ2-7	TGCGCCAGCAGCGACCCGCCCGGGCTAGCGGATCGCTCCTACGAGCAGTACTTC	CASSDPPGLADRSYEQYF
NA	TRBV6-6	NA	TRBJ2-4	TGTGCCAGCAGTTCCCAAGGGATCCGGAGGGAAAACATTCAGTACTTC	CASSSQGIRRENIQYF
NA	TRBV19	few	TRBJ1-2	TGTGCCAGTAGGGGCCCTTCTAACTATGGCTACACCTTC	CASRGPSNYGYTF
TRBD1	TRBV19	NA	TRBJ1-2	TGTGCCAGTAGGCCCCGGGACAGGGATTTGACAGGTCATGGCTACACCTTC	CASRPRDRDLTGHGYTF
TRBD1	TRBV7-9	NA	TRBJ2-1	TGTGCCGGTAAGACAGGGGACAATGAGCAGTTCTTC	CAGKTGDNEQFF
NA	TRBV14	NA	TRBJ2-7	TGTGCCAGCAGCCAAGGAGGGAGTACCTACGAGCAGTACTTC	CASSQGGSTYEQYF
NA	TRBV19	once	TRBJ1-1	TGTGCCAGTAGTATAGCCCGGAACACTGAAGCTTTCTTT	CASSIARNTEAFF
NA	TRBV4-1	NA	TRBJ1-1	TGCGCCAGCAGCCAAGGGTCCGGCACTGAAGCTTTCTTT	CASSQGSGTEAFF
NA	TRBV5-1	few	TRBJ2-6	TGCGCCAGCAGCTCTCAGGGGACTGGGGCCAACGTCCTGACTTTC	CASSSQGTGANVLTF
NA	TRBV2	NA	TRBJ1-4	TGTGCCAGCAGCGCAGGGCTAACTAATGAAAAACTGTTTTTT	CASSAGLTNEKLFF
NA	TRBV4-1	NA	TRBJ1-5	TGCGCCAGCAGCAAGAACCCGGCGGCCCCTAATCAGCCCCAGCATTTT	CASSKNPAAPNQPQHF
NA	TRBV10-3	NA	TRBJ2-1	TGTGCCATCAGGGAACAGGGCAGTGTTGGTAATGAGCAGTTCTTC	CAIREQGSVGNEQFF
NA	TRBV19	NA	TRBJ1-1	TGTGCCAGTGCCGACAGCCCGGGTAGGACTGAAGCTTTCTTT	CASADSPGRTEAFF
NA	TRBV11-2	NA	TRBJ1-3	TGTGCCAGCAGCTTCGGGAGGGACACCATATATTTT	CASSFGRDTIYF
NA	TRBV15	NA	TRBJ2-3	TGTGCCACCAGCAGGTGGGGCGGGGACCGGGAAGATACGCAGTATTTT	CATSRWGGDREDTQYF
NA	TRBV7-2	NA	TRBJ1-5	TGTGCCAGCAGCCTCCTGTTGCGGCAGCCCCAGCATTTT	CASSLLLRQPQHF
NA	TRBV7-3	NA	TRBJ1-5	TGTGCCAGCAGCTTAGGGCGGGATCAGCCCCAGCATTTT	CASSLGRDQPQHF
NA	TRBV9	NA	TRBJ2-1	TGTGCCAGCAGCCCAGGACTACCCAATGAGCAGTTCTTC	CASSPGLPNEQFF
TRBD2	TRBV12-5	NA	TRBJ2-2	TGTGCTAGTGGACCCGTCCTAGCGGCCTACACCGGGGAGCTGTTTTTT	CASGPVLAAYTGELFF
NA	TRBV4-3	NA	TRBJ1-2	TGCGCCAGCAGCCGGGACACTTATGGCTACACCTTC	CASSRDTYGYTF
NA	TRBV6-6	NA	TRBJ1-2	TGTGCCAGCACCTTACGGTCGGGCTATGGCTACACCTTC	CASTLRSGYGYTF
NA	TRBV7-2	NA	TRBJ2-4	TGTGCCAGCAGCTTAGACAGTCTAGCCAAAAACATTCAGTACTTC	CASSLDSLAKNIQYF
NA	TRBV5-6	NA	TRBJ1-3	TGTGCCAGCAGCTCGGACGTGACAGCGAGATCTGGGTCAAATTTT	CASSSDVTARSGSNF
NA	TRBV27	few	TRBJ2-7	TGTGCCAGCAGTCTTACGCTTGGACACCAACAGAGCTTC	CASSLTLGHQQSF
TRBD1	TRBV6-5	once	TRBJ1-2	TGTGCCAGCAGTTACGGACAGGGGGGCTACACCTTC	CASSYGQGGYTF
NA	TRBV6-5	NA	TRBJ2-7	TGTGCCAGCAGTTACCTTGCAGGCCCAAGGAGGGGGCAGTACTTC	CASSYLAGPRRGQYF
TRBD1	TRBV6-5	NA	TRBJ2-1	TGTGCCAGCAGTTACTGGACAGGTGAGCAGTTCTTC	CASSYWTGEQFF
NA	TRBV18	few	TRBJ2-7	TGTGCCAGCTCACCTGCCGGGACATTCTCCTACGAGCAGTACTTC	CASSPAGTFSYEQYF
NA	TRBV10-3	NA	TRBJ2-7	TGTGCCATCAGTGAGTCGAGTGGGCATTTAGCCTACGAGCAGTACTTC	CAISESSGHLAYEQYF
TRBD1	TRBV29-1	once	TRBJ1-2	TGCAGCGTTGAAGTGGACAGGGGGGTCCATGGCTACACCTTC	CSVEVDRGVHGYTF
NA	TRBV29-1	NA	TRBJ2-1	TGCAGCGTTGAAGATCCAAAGGAGGGGCCTTCCTACAATGAGCAGTTCTTC	CSVEDPKEGPSYNEQFF
NA	TRBV9	few	TRBJ1-6	TGTGCCAGCAGCGGAGGGGACTTCAATTCACCCCTCCACTTT	CASSGGDFNSPLHF
NA	TRBV7-2	NA	TRBJ2-1	TGTGCCAGCAGCTCGCGGGACCTACGGGGCAATGAGCAGTTCTTC	CASSSRDLRGNEQFF
NA	TRBV9	NA	TRBJ1-5	TGTGCCAGCAGCGTAGGACAGTACAGCAATCAGCCCCAGCATTTT	CASSVGQYSNQPQHF
NA	TRBV2	NA	TRBJ2-7	TGTGCCAGCAGCCCGACTAGGGCCTCCTACGAGCAGTACTTC	CASSPTRASYEQYF
NA	TRBV7-8	NA	TRBJ1-5	TGTGCCAGCAGCTGGACAGATAGCAATCAGCCCCAGCATTTT	CASSWTDSNQPQHF
TRBD1	TRBV6-5	NA	TRBJ2-7	TGTGCCAGCAGTTGGGGACAGGCCTGGGGCGAGCAGTACTTC	CASSWGQAWGEQYF
TRBD1	TRBV7-9	NA	TRBJ2-7	TGTGCCAGCAGCCAAGGGGGCCCCTACGAGCAGTACTTC	CASSQGGPYEQYF